The source of this TCR beta chain is a study of T cell repertoires in cytomegalovirus infection. Background on the study: HLA-C-restricted CMV epitopes, recently identified, and well-studied HLA-B-restricted ones were used by the study.

Per the germline V gene, CDR1 is SGHVS and CDR2 is FQNEAQ. CDR3 length: 14 amino acids. V was cut by 5 bases and J by 1 base, with 11 bases left in between. Each CDR3 protein gets one entry after TCRdb re-called the reads with MiXCR. The table lists roughly 990,000 distinct CDR3 sequences, around 30% of them singletons. About this clonotype itself: Its antigen is not known.

Findings and limits, study-wide: Dominant in the ex vivo response were TCR beta clonotypes restricted by HLA-C and specific for CMV. Totalled public TCR beta family frequency picked out people who carried CMV plus the relevant HLA.

This chain links TRBV7-8 with TRBJ2-5, with no clear D. Here the sequenced sample was cultured CD8+ T cells from PBMCs, taken from culture after CMV antigen stimulation. The TCR originated in a human donor in good health (CMV status not recorded). Some clones in this sample may be carry-over from other donors' samples. Written as DNA, the CDR3 is TGTGCCAGCAGCCCGCCGGAGCGCCAAGAGACCCAGTACTTC. This gives the protein CASSPPERQETQYF.